The clone carrying this T cell receptor (beta chain) occurred a few times. What it binds is not known. The sample comes from a study of T cell repertoires in cytomegalovirus infection. Across the whole study: Researchers turned to recently identified HLA-C-restricted CMV epitopes as well as well-studied HLA-B-restricted ones. From public TCR beta signatures came an indication of both CMV infection and matching HLA type.

Each CDR3 protein gets one entry after TCRdb re-called the reads with MiXCR. The sample consists of about 69,000 distinct CDR3 sequences, 28% of them appearing once. The CDR3 sequence is 13 residues long. Germline loops: CDR1 LGHNA, CDR2 YSLEER. The ends lost 4 bases at V and 4 bases at J; junction bases unmatched: 4. Study observations and caveats: What dominated the ex vivo response were HLA-C-restricted CMV-specific TCR beta clonotypes.

This material consisted of CD8+ T cells from cultured PBMCs, taken from culture after CMV antigen stimulation. This TCR was sampled from a human donor in good health (CMV status not recorded). Some clones in this sample may be carry-over from other donors' samples. The chain recombines TRBV4-3 with TRBJ2-7; 7 nucleotides match TRBD1. The CDR3 nucleotides read TGCGCCAGCAGCCCCCAGACAGGGTACGAGCAGTACTTC. Protein: CASSPQTGYEQYF.